This T cell receptor (beta chain) came from a study of cytomegalovirus exposure and HLA in healthy donors. Clones were read by immunoSEQ multiplex PCR, and TCRdb kept only the in-frame ones, dropping some. The data contain hundreds of thousands of clones, around 89% of them singletons. On this clone itself: The sample holds other DNA sequences that translate to the same CDR3.

V lost 0 bases to trimming and J lost 0 bases, with 6 bases between them. Germline values: CDR1 MNHEY, CDR2 SMNVEV (reference sequence). CDR3 length: 15 residues. Sequencing input: PBMCs. The source is a woman aged 18-29 years in good health and CMV-seronegative. V and J are TRBV27 and TRBJ2-1; weak D call: TRBD2 (5 bases). Here the CDR3 DNA reads TGTGCCAGCAGTTTATCAGGAGGCTCCTACAATGAGCAGTTCTTC. It yields the protein CASSLSGGSYNEQFF.